Shown below are 4 T cell receptor beta chains from a single sample sequenced in a study of early T cells in non-severe SARS-CoV-2 infection. Each CDR3 protein is one row after TCRdb ran MiXCR on the 5' RACE reads. The repertoire holds some 33,000 distinct CDR3 sequences, with about 6% as singletons. The sample was whole blood. The receptors were gathered from an adult who was a healthcare worker with PCR-confirmed SARS-CoV-2 infection or an uninfected control (not recorded which).

This clonotype was counted ten times or more. The rearrangement joins TRBV4-1 to TRBJ1-1, with D perhaps matching TRBD1 (6 bases). CDR3 length equals 16 residues. Per germline, CDR1 MGHRA and CDR2 YSYEKL. V lost 0 bases and J lost 0, with 11 bases in between. CDR3 sequence reads: CASSQDTDRMNTEAFF. In DNA, the CDR3 is TGCGCCAGCAGCCAAGATACGGACAGAATGAACACTGAAGCTTTCTTT.

This chain connects TRBV11-2 to TRBJ2-7; D is unresolved. Trimming shortened V by 3 bases and J by 6 bases, and 6 bases separated the two germline ends. The CDR3 consists of 11 residues. The germline V gene has CDR1 SGHAT and CDR2 FQNNGV. CDR3 region: CASSFPGEQYF. The CDR3, as DNA: TGTGCCAGCAGCTTCCCGGGCGAGCAGTACTTC.

This clonotype was counted at least ten times. The V and J genes are TRBV5-6 and TRBJ1-1; the match to TRBD1 covers 12 bases. Looked up from germline, CDR1 is SGHDT and CDR2 is YYEEEE. J lost 4 bases, V lost 4 bases, and 5 bases had no gene match. The CDR3 totals 15 residues. DNA for the CDR3: TGTGCCAGCAGCGATGGGACAGGGGGCATCACTGAAGCTTTCTTT. This sequence encodes CASSDGTGGITEAFF.

The gene calls are TRBV11-2 and TRBJ2-5; no definite D call. This CDR3 contains 13 residues. Per germline, CDR1 SGHAT and CDR2 FQNNGV. Trimming left V 1 base short and J 2 bases short, with 5 bases between. CDR3 region: CASSLGTQETQYF. The CDR3 nucleotides read TGTGCCAGCAGCTTAGGGACGCAAGAGACCCAGTACTTC.